The 4 T cell receptor beta chains below were found in one sample sequenced in a study of T cell responses to AZD1222 COVID-19 vaccine. Repertoires were generated with immunoSEQ multiplex PCR, while TCRdb's copy carries only in-frame clones and drops some. Of 100,000 to 150,000 clones in the sample, 90% were seen once. The sequencing used peripheral blood, collected on day 0 of AZD1222 vaccination. The source is an adult in good health.

Many counts were recorded for this clone. The chain links TRBV6-1 to TRBJ1-5; tentative D call: TRBD1 (6 bases). The CDR3 is made up of 16 amino acids. V shed 2 bases and J shed 3 bases, with 14 bases lying between them. Germline assignment: CDR1 MNHNS and CDR2 SASEGT. The CDR3 here is CASSEMAGVANQPQHF. The CDR3 coding sequence is TGTGCCAGCAGTGAAATGGCAGGGGTGGCCAATCAGCCCCAGCATTTT.

CDR3 region: CASSYWDREIDGYTF. CDR3 DNA sequence: TGTGCCAGCAGCTACTGGGACAGGGAAATTGATGGCTACACCTTC. This chain uses TRBV5-6 with TRBJ1-2, with TRBD1 identical over 9 bases. Germline V lookup: CDR1 SGHDT, CDR2 YYEEEE. V was pared by 3 bases and J by 6 bases, with 9 bases of the junction left unmatched. This CDR3 region has 15 residues.

The CDR3 DNA reads TGTGCCAGCAGCTTAGTCACCGGGGGACGGAACTATGGCTACACCTTC. Residues: CASSLVTGGRNYGYTF. The rearrangement uses TRBV7-8 and TRBJ1-2; D possibly corresponds to TRBD1 (5 bases). This CDR3 spans 16 amino acids. With 1 base removed from V and 2 bases from J, the gap between germline ends came to 14 bases. Germline loops: CDR1 SGHVS, CDR2 FQNEAQ.

The chain recombines TRBV27 with TRBJ2-1; no definite D call. This CDR3 comprises 13 residues. Germline CDR1 MNHEY, CDR2 SMNVEV (reference sequence). V lost 3 bases and J lost 7, with 10 bases in between. The CDR3 DNA is TGTGCCAGCAGTTTCTCTCCCCAAAATGAGCAGTTCTTC. This encodes CASSFSPQNEQFF.